One TCR beta chain is described in this entry. Antigen: not known. The data derive from a study of glioma-infiltrating T cells after dendritic cell vaccination. Whole-study results and caveats: The cohort had few patients with full blood and tumor sets.

Patients had residual fresh-frozen tumor tissue and more than two years of survival data. CDR3 length: 14 residues. V dropped 3 bases and J dropped 7 bases, with 16 bases sitting between them. Germline V gene sequence: CDR1 SGHTA, CDR2 FQGNSA. This table comes from immunoSEQ multiplex PCR, and its TCRdb copy is limited to in-frame clones, with some not included. Here the sample spans some 100,000 clones, approximately 81% being singletons. This clonotype was sampled from a human donor with glioblastoma. This sample comprised blood, obtained before dendritic cell vaccination. The rearrangement uses TRBV7-2 and TRBJ2-7; D is perhaps TRBD2 (6 bases). The CDR3 is CASSLLGTLWEQYF. The CDR3 bases are TGTGCCAGCAGCTTGCTAGGGACTCTATGGGAGCAGTACTTC.